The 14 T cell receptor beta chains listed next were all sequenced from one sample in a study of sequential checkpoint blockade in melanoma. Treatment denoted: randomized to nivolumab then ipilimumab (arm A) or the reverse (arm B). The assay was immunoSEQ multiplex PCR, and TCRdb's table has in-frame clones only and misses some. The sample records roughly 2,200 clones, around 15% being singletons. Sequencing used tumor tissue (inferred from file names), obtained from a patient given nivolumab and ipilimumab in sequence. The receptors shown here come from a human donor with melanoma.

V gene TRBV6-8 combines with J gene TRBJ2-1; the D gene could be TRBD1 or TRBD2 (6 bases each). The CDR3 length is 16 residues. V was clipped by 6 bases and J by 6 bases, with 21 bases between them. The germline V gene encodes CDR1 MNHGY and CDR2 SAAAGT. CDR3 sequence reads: CASSRLAGGLSNEQFF. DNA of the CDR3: TGTGCCAGCAGCCGGCTAGCCGGGGGCCTTAGCAATGAGCAGTTCTTC.

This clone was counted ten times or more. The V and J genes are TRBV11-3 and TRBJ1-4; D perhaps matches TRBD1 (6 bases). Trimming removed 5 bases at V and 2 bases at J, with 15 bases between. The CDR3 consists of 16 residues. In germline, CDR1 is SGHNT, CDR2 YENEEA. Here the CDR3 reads CASSKRGGETNEKLFF. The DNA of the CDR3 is TGTGCCAGCAGCAAGAGAGGGGGAGAGACTAATGAAAAACTGTTTTTT.

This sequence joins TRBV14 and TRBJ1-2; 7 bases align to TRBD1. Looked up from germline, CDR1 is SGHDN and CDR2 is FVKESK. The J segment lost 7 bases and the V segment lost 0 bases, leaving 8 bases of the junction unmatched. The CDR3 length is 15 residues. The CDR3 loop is CASSQEGNRGSGYTF. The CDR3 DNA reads TGTGCCAGCAGCCAAGAGGGAAACAGGGGCTCTGGCTACACCTTC.

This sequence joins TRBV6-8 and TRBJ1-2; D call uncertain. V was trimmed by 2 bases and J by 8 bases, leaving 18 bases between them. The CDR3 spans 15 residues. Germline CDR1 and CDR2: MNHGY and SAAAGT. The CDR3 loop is CASSYLFPRRWGYTF. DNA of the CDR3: TGTGCCAGCAGTTACCTCTTTCCACGCCGATGGGGCTACACCTTC.

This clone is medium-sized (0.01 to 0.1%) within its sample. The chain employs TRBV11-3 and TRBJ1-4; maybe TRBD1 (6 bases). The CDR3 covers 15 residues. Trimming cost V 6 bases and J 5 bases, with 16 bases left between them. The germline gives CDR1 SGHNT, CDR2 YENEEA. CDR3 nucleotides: TGTGCCAGCAGTCAGACCGGGACAAAGAATGAAAAACTGTTTTTT. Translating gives CASSQTGTKNEKLFF.

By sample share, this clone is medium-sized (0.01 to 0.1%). The CDR3 DNA follows: TGTGCCAGCAGTTTTTGGAGGCCGGGGCAGCCCCAGCATTTT. Protein product: CASSFWRPGQPQHF. The chain carries TRBV6-8 and TRBJ1-5; D is uncertain. The CDR3 is made up of 14 amino acids. The V and J ends lost 4 bases and 7 bases respectively, with 14 bases between them. In germline, CDR1 is MNHGY, CDR2 SAAAGT.

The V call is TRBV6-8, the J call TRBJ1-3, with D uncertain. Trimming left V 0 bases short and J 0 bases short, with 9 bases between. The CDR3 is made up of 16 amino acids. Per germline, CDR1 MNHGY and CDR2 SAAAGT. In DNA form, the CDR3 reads TGTGCCAGCAGTTACTCGAACGGCCGCTCTGGAAACACCATATATTTT. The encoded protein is CASSYSNGRSGNTIYF.

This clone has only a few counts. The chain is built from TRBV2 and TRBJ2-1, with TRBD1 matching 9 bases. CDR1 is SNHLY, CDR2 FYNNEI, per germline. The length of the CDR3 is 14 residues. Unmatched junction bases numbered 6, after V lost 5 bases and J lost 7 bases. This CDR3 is CASSLRDRVNEQFF. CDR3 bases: TGTGCCAGCAGTTTAAGGGACAGGGTGAATGAGCAGTTCTTC.

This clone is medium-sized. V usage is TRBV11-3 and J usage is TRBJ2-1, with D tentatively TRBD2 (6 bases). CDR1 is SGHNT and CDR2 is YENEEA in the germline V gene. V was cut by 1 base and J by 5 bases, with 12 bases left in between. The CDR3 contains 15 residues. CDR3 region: CASSLGAGRNNEQFF. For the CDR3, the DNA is TGTGCCAGCAGCTTAGGGGCAGGGAGGAACAATGAGCAGTTCTTC.

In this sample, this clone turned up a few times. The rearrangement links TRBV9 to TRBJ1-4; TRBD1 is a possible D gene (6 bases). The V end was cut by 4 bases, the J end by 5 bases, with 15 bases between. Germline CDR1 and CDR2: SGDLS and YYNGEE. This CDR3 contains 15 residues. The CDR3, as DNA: TGTGCCAGCAGCAAGTCTGGGGGGCGGAATGAAAAACTGTTTTTT. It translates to CASSKSGGRNEKLFF.

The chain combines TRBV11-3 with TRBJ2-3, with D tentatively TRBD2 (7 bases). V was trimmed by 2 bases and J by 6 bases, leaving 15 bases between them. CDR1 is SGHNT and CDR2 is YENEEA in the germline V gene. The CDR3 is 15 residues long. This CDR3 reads CASSLKPGGMDTQYF. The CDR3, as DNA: TGTGCCAGCAGCTTAAAGCCGGGGGGCATGGATACGCAGTATTTT.

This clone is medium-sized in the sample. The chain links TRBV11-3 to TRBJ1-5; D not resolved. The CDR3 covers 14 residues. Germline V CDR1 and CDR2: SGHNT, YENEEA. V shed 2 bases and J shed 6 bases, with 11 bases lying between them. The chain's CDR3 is CASSLKGKSQPQHF. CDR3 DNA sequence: TGTGCCAGCAGCTTAAAGGGAAAGTCTCAGCCCCAGCATTTT.

The CDR3 region is CASSLQPLPGANVLTF. The CDR3 DNA reads as TGTGCCAGCAGTTTACAGCCATTACCTGGGGCCAACGTCCTGACTTTC. The chain combines TRBV28 with TRBJ2-6, with no clear D. The CDR3 spans 16 residues. Looked up from germline, CDR1 is MDHEN and CDR2 is SYDVKM. Trimming stripped 2 bases from V and 2 bases from J, with 10 bases between.

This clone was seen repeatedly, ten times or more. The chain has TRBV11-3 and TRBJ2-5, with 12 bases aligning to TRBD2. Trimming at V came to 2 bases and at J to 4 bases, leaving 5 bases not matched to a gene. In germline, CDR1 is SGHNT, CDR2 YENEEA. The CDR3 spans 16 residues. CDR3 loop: CASSLLAGGPGETQYF. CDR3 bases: TGTGCCAGCAGCTTACTAGCGGGGGGGCCGGGAGAGACCCAGTACTTC. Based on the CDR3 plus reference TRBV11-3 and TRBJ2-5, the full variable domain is EAGVVQSPRYKIIEKKQPVAFWCNPISGHNTLYWYLQNLGQGPELLIRYENEEAVDDSQLPKDRFSAERLKGVDSTLKIQPAELGDSAVYLCASSLLAGGPGETQYFGPGTRLLVL.